This note documents a single T cell receptor beta chain sequence. Its target is unknown. The sample belongs to a study of T cells in Graves' hyperthyroidism and ophthalmopathy. Findings of the study overall: Stable hyperthyroidism and ophthalmopathy were separated using 13 V-J signatures. Blood held most thyroid clonotypes expanded above 0.001 frequency.

Absence of ophthalmopathy progression within 18 months defined stable Graves' hyperthyroidism. Diagnoses were established using clinical symptoms, serum thyroxine and TRAb, thyroid ultrasound and orbital computed tomography. Amplification of TCR beta CDR3 regions used RNA as the template. Researchers ran a first-round RT-PCR on the TCR CDR3 using the HTBI primer set. TCRdb re-derived calls from the multiplex PCR reads in MiXCR, one entry per CDR3 protein. The sample comprises around 500,000 distinct CDR3 sequences, less than 15% of which are singletons, and approximately 14% rests with the top ten. The CDR3 is made up of 15 amino acids. V trimming: 6 bases; J trimming: 2 bases; junction bases outside the gene matches: 8. Germline V gene data show CDR1 as SQVTM and CDR2 as ANQGSEA.

This chain connects TRBV29-1 to TRBJ1-3; 9 bases match TRBD1. The sequence was collected from a woman aged 35 to 49 with Graves' hyperthyroidism. Sample: blood. The DNA for the CDR3 is TGCAGCGTAGAACAGGGGGCCGAGGCTGGAAACACCATATATTTT. Translating it yields CSVEQGAEAGNTIYF.